Listed here are 23 T cell receptor beta chains from one sample, sequenced in a study of beta chain features in type 1 diabetes. Antigens of these TCRs are unknown. General observations from the study: TCRB CDR3 length was moderately but significantly reduced in all four CD4+ subsets of Type 1 diabetes patients.

Investigators reverse transcribed all isolated RNA, so they sequenced expressed TCRB transcripts. Only in-frame clones appear in the TCRdb table, and some are missing; sequencing was by immunoSEQ multiplex PCR. The sample yields about 170,000 clones, approximately 8.4% seen once. The material sequenced was central memory CD4+ T cells from blood. The source of these receptors is a young man with type 1 diabetes.

This clone was seen more than once but under ten times. J is TRBJ1-4 and V is TRBV15, with D possibly TRBD1 on 5 matching bases. Germline V lookup: CDR1 LNHNV, CDR2 YYDKDF (reference sequence). The CDR3 totals 13 residues. V was clipped by 1 base and J by 5 bases, with 5 bases between them. The CDR3 DNA follows: TGTGCCACCAGCAGAGCAGGGAATGAAAAACTGTTTTTT. This codes for CATSRAGNEKLFF. The whole variable domain, remainder taken from reference TRBV15 and TRBJ1-4, is DAMVIQNPRYQVTQFGKPVTLSCSQTLNHNVMYWYQQKSSQAPKLLFHYYDKDFNNEADTPDNFQSRRPNTSFCFLDIRSPGLGDTAMYLCATSRAGNEKLFFGSGTQLSVL.

This clone was counted a few times. This chain uses TRBV2 with TRBJ2-1, with D possibly being TRBD2 (5 bases). Germline V CDR1 and CDR2: SNHLY, FYNNEI. The V gene lost 4 bases and the J gene lost 9 bases, with 13 bases spanning the gap. This CDR3 is built from 13 residues. CDR3 sequence: CASSGGLTGEQFF. The CDR3 region has the DNA TGTGCCAGCAGTGGTGGACTCACGGGTGAGCAGTTCTTC.

V gene TRBV11-2 combines with J gene TRBJ2-2, with D possibly TRBD1 on 5 matching bases. The germline V gene encodes CDR1 SGHAT and CDR2 FQNNGV. Trimming pared 5 bases from V and 0 bases from J, leaving 13 bases between. CDR3 size: 16 residues. CDR3: CASSRMGQSNTGELFF. The CDR3 DNA sequence: TGTGCCAGCAGCCGAATGGGGCAGTCGAACACCGGGGAGCTGTTTTTT.

The rearrangement joins TRBV7-2 to TRBJ2-5; 13 nucleotides agree with TRBD2. V was pared by 4 bases and J by 4 bases, with 6 bases of the junction left unmatched. CDR1 is SGHTA and CDR2 is FQGNSA in the germline V gene. The CDR3 consists of 16 residues. CDR3 in amino acids: CASSYRLAGGGETQYF. CDR3 bases: TGTGCCAGCAGCTACAGACTAGCGGGGGGCGGAGAGACCCAGTACTTC.

This chain joins TRBV27 and TRBJ1-5; no reliable D call. V was shortened by 6 bases and J by 9 bases, with 3 bases between the two germline ends. This CDR3 comprises 9 residues. Germline lookup yields CDR1 MNHEY and CDR2 SMNVEV (reference sequence). This CDR3 is CASRRPQHF. Written as DNA, the CDR3 is TGTGCCAGCAGGAGGCCCCAGCATTTT.

This clone turned up a few times. V and J are TRBV7-2 and TRBJ2-1, with D possibly being TRBD1 (6 bases). CDR3 length: 12 residues. The V gene lost 2 bases and the J gene lost 10 bases, with 9 bases spanning the gap. Per germline, CDR1 SGHTA and CDR2 FQGNSA. CDR3 region: CASSLLGHEQFF. The CDR3 region has the DNA TGTGCCAGCAGCTTACTGGGACACGAGCAGTTCTTC.

This rearrangement joins TRBV6-1 to TRBJ2-7; D not resolved. V dropped 9 bases and J dropped 3 bases, with 9 bases sitting between them. This CDR3 has 11 amino acids. Germline V CDR1 and CDR2: MNHNS, SASEGT. The CDR3 DNA is TGTGCCAGTGCCGGGTTCTACGAGCAGTACTTC. Translation: CASAGFYEQYF.

This clone has a handful of counts. The CDR3 nucleotides are TGTGCCAGCAGGGACAGGAGCTCCTATAATTCACCCCTCCACTTT. It codes for CASRDRSSYNSPLHF. This chain joins TRBV19 and TRBJ1-6; 8 bases line up with TRBD1. In germline, CDR1 is LNHDA, CDR2 SQIVND (reference sequence). V dropped 9 bases and J dropped 0; count of bases not matched to a gene: 4. This CDR3 comprises 15 residues.

This rearrangement joins TRBV7-9 to TRBJ2-7; no clear D gene. V was cut by 4 bases and J by 0 bases, with 13 bases left in between. Per the germline V gene, CDR1 is SEHNR and CDR2 is FQNEAQ (reference sequence). The length of the CDR3 is 15 residues. The CDR3 sequence is CASSSNTNRSYEQYF. The DNA for the CDR3 is TGTGCCAGCAGCTCCAATACAAACCGCTCCTACGAGCAGTACTTC.

The V call is TRBV30, the J call TRBJ2-2; D not resolved. Germline V gives CDR1 GTSNPN, CDR2 SVGIG (reference sequence). V gave up 4 bases and J gave up 7 bases, with 13 bases separating them. The CDR3 totals 13 residues. In nucleotides, the CDR3 is TGTGCCTGGATACCATCTAGGTTCGGGGAGCTGTTTTTT. It specifies CAWIPSRFGELFF.

This clone turned up a few times. V gene TRBV14 combines with J gene TRBJ2-2; a possible D gene is TRBD1 (5 bases). The CDR3 is 14 residues long. Germline assignment: CDR1 SGHDN and CDR2 FVKESK. Trimming cost V 4 bases and J 6 bases, with 12 bases left between them. The DNA for the CDR3 is TGTGCCAGCAGCCCGCTGGGGCAGGCCGGGGAGCTGTTTTTT. Translating it yields CASSPLGQAGELFF.

This chain links TRBV5-4 with TRBJ1-2; tentative D call: TRBD1 (5 bases). The CDR3 extends over 18 amino acids. V lost 6 bases to trimming and J lost 5 bases, with 29 bases between them. Germline V CDR1 and CDR2: SGHNT, YYREEE (reference sequence). CDR3: CASTPWGRREETSYGYTF. In DNA form, the CDR3 reads TGTGCCAGCACCCCGTGGGGTCGCAGGGAGGAAACATCATATGGCTACACCTTC.

This clone was seen more than once but under ten times. This chain joins TRBV4-3 and TRBJ2-5; 7 bases agree with TRBD1. The J call may be mistaken, given a closer DNA end match to TRBJ2-7. This CDR3 contains 13 residues. Germline assignment: CDR1 LGHNA and CDR2 YSLEER. CDR3 sequence: CASSPTGNHEQYF. In nucleotides, the CDR3 is TGCGCCAGCAGCCCGACAGGGAACCACGAGCAGTACTTC.

This clone was observed a few times. This chain joins TRBV7-9 and TRBJ2-2, with a weak D call TRBD2 (6 bases). Trimming stripped 7 bases from V and 4 bases from J, with 22 bases between. The CDR3 spans 17 residues. The germline V gene encodes CDR1 SEHNR and CDR2 FQNEAQ (reference sequence). CDR3 sequence: CASNHPVGEASTGELFF. The CDR3 bases are TGTGCCAGCAACCATCCAGTGGGGGAGGCATCCACCGGGGAGCTGTTTTTT.

The chain links TRBV27 to TRBJ2-3; D call uncertain. CDR3 length: 12 amino acids. V lost 3 bases to trimming and J lost 6 bases, with 7 bases between them. Per the germline V gene, CDR1 is MNHEY and CDR2 is SMNVEV (reference sequence). CDR3 residues: CASSLRGDTQYF. The CDR3 DNA reads TGTGCCAGCAGTTTGCGCGGCGATACGCAGTATTTT.

This chain connects TRBV29-1 to TRBJ1-2; possible D gene TRBD1, 6 bases. Germline-derived CDR1 and CDR2 are SQVTM and ANQGSEA. Trimming stripped 4 bases from V and 1 base from J, with 13 bases between. This CDR3 region has 14 residues. CDR3 sequence reads: CSVGGDTVNYGYTF. In DNA form, the CDR3 reads TGCAGCGTTGGAGGGGACACAGTTAACTATGGCTACACCTTC.

This chain links TRBV7-2 with TRBJ2-7; 7 bases fit TRBD1. J gave up 12 bases and V 6 bases, and 11 bases lay outside the gene matches. Germline V CDR1 and CDR2: SGHTA, FQGNSA. The CDR3 totals 12 residues. CDR3 nucleotides: TGTGCCAGCAGGGAAACAGGGGCCGAAGCGTACTTC. Its protein product is CASRETGAEAYF.

Only a few counts were recorded for this clone. This chain uses TRBV5-1 with TRBJ2-5, with 7 bases matching TRBD2. Germline values: CDR1 SGHRS, CDR2 YFSETQ. The CDR3 is 14 amino acids. Trimming cost V 5 bases and J 4 bases; bases outside gene matches: 8. The CDR3: CASRPGPGGETQYF. CDR3 DNA: TGCGCCAGCAGACCCGGGCCGGGGGGAGAGACCCAGTACTTC.

The gene calls are TRBV28 and TRBJ1-4; D is ambiguous. Germline CDR1 MDHEN, CDR2 SYDVKM. This CDR3 has 15 amino acids. V dropped 3 bases and J dropped 1 base, with 9 bases sitting between them. The CDR3 nucleotides read TGTGCCAGCAGTTTTATTTCGGGAACTAATGAAAAACTGTTTTTT. Translation gives CASSFISGTNEKLFF.

Only a few counts were recorded for this clone. This rearrangement joins TRBV7-2 to TRBJ2-3; D uncertain. The CDR3 covers 14 residues. V was trimmed by 1 base and J by 5 bases, leaving 10 bases between them. CDR1 and CDR2 from the germline V gene are SGHTA and FQGNSA. The CDR3 DNA reads TGTGCCAGCAGCTTAGGGGCGCTTGGAGATACGCAGTATTTT. This encodes CASSLGALGDTQYF.

V is TRBV30 and J is TRBJ2-4; TRBD2 is a possible D gene (6 bases). Germline assignment: CDR1 GTSNPN and CDR2 SVGIG (reference sequence). The CDR3 totals 14 residues. Trimming shortened V by 7 bases and J by 4 bases, and 17 bases separated the two germline ends. CDR3 in DNA: TGTGCCTACACTCCCCGGGACTTAAAAAACATTCAGTACTTC. This encodes CAYTPRDLKNIQYF. Drawing the rest from reference TRBV30 and TRBJ2-4, the complete variable domain is SQTIHQWPATLVQPVGSPLSLECTVEGTSNPNLYWYRQAAGRGLQLLFYSVGIGQISSEVPQNLSASRPQDRQFILSSKKLLLSDSGFYLCAYTPRDLKNIQYFGAGTRLSVL.

The chain couples TRBV5-1 to TRBJ2-3; 7 nucleotides match TRBD2. V shed 4 bases and J 0 bases; nucleotides not matched to a gene: 5. Germline loops: CDR1 SGHRS, CDR2 YFSETQ. CDR3 length: 15 residues. The CDR3: CASSAGGSSTDTQYF. The CDR3 DNA is TGCGCCAGCAGCGCCGGCGGGAGTAGCACAGATACGCAGTATTTT.

This rearrangement joins TRBV5-4 to TRBJ1-1; 7 bases map to TRBD1. In germline, CDR1 is SGHNT, CDR2 YYREEE (reference sequence). This CDR3 is 17 amino acids long. V was clipped by 0 bases and J by 3 bases; unmatched bases: 11. The CDR3 DNA reads as TGTGCCAGCAGCTTGGGGACAGGTCGGACATTGGACACTGAAGCTTTCTTT. Protein sequence: CASSLGTGRTLDTEAFF. Full variable domain (rest looked up from reference TRBV5-4 and TRBJ1-1): ETGVTQSPTHLIKTRGQQVTLRCSSQSGHNTVSWYQQALGQGPQFIFQYYREEENGRGNFPPRFSGLQFPNYSSELNVNALELDDSALYLCASSLGTGRTLDTEAFFGQGTRLTVV.